The entry that follows covers one T cell receptor beta chain sequence. Its antigen is currently not known. No qualities accompany the bases; no much larger clone lies one base away. The immunoSEQ Assay was used to sequence TCR beta CDR3 regions from DNA. The study's processing was this. T cell density was computed as TCR beta template counts normalized to usable DNA estimated by amplifying housekeeping genes. Using the preseqR package, richness was estimated by extrapolating to 120,000 templates for tissue samples and 400,000 templates for PBMC samples. Clonality was defined as one minus Pielou's evenness. Tissue-enriched TCRs were identified by differential abundance testing using productive amino-acid clonotypes, minimum total count 5 and alpha 0.1. The Jaccard Index and the Morisita Overlap Index were used to quantify repertoire overlap between compartments. GLIPH grouped TCR beta CDR3s together with public tetramer-defined viral CDR3s, and a viral motif had to include at least three viral sequences and show V-gene enrichment. The immuneACCESS repertoire file appears here via TCRdb, limited to in-frame rearrangements. These files lack a portion of the clones; in checked studies, under half of the deficit traces to unresolved V genes, and the cause of the others is not known. That table supplies the V and J calls and clone size; D and trimming were determined from the DNA. For this sample the table gives some 28,000 clones, of which about nine tenths were detected only once. The top ten hold roughly 7% of the sample.

These data originate in a study of T cells in localized non-small cell lung cancer (TCRdb year 2020). As for the study more broadly: The study examined T cell repertoires in approximately 240 patients with early-stage NSCLC and compared tumors with uninvolved tumor-adjacent lungs. The mean age of the NSCLC patients was 60 to 85 years, with 130 or so men and about a hundred women. The cohort was made up of around 250 treatment-naive NSCLC patients whose localized lung tumors had been resected. Study-wide findings and limitations: Because multi-region sequencing of the tumors was not done, intratumor heterogeneity could not be ruled out. The highest T cell clonality was observed in uninvolved tumor-adjacent lung, where clonality exceeded that of tumor, suggesting that antigenic responses were more focused in uninvolved tumor-adjacent lung. A median of 57 of the top 100 tumor clones were detected in paired uninvolved adjacent lung, and 28 of these tumor clones were also found among the top 100 clones of the paired uninvolved adjacent lung. Because the study design was exploratory, TCR variables were selected using unadjusted p-values without false-discovery rate correction. Longer overall survival was associated with higher T cell density in blood, whereas shorter survival was associated with higher clonality in adjacent lung.

At diagnosis, tumor, uninvolved tumor-adjacent lung and peripheral blood were collected and then preserved as a mix of FFPE and fresh-frozen material. Blood samples were analyzed as peripheral blood mononuclear cells for TCR repertoire profiling. Counted from cysteine to phenylalanine, this CDR3 has 19 amino acids. Solely the CDR3 DNA is kept, with 57 bases framed from the first base. The germline V gene provides CDR1 SGHVS and CDR2 FNYEAQ. Trimming costs V 3 bases and J 2 bases, and their ends lie 25 bases apart. The sequenced sample was peripheral blood, obtained before any cancer treatment. This TCR was recovered from a male donor at least 60 years old with stage I lung adenocarcinoma. The chain couples TRBV7-6 to TRBJ2-5, with TRBD2 tentatively as D gene (6 bases match). The CDR3 amino acid sequence is: CASSLDLIRRATGQETQYF. The sequence in DNA is TGTGCCAGCAGCTTGGACCTGATCAGGAGGGCGACTGGACAAGAGACCCAGTACTTC. Here the CDR3 is joined to the reference TRBV7-6 and TRBJ2-5 genes, and the full variable domain is: GAGVSQSPRYKVTKRGQDVALRCDPISGHVSLYWYRQALGQGPEFLTYFNYEAQQDKSGLPNDRFSAERPEGSISTLTIQRTEQRDSAMYRCASSLDLIRRATGQETQYFGPGTRLLVL.